The following is a TCR beta chain sequence with its context. Its antigen is not identified. The protocol was immunoSEQ multiplex PCR, while the TCRdb copy is restricted to in-frame clones and leaves out a portion. The sample contains around 7,400 clones, roughly 64% of which appear only once. Sorted T cells were CFSE-labeled and cultured five to six days with allogeneic regulatory or mature dendritic cells at 1:10. CD4+ or CD8+ T cells were sorted as naive CD45RA+ or memory CD45RO+. This entry comes from a study of regulatory dendritic cells for organ transplantation. The length of the CDR3 is 14 residues. Germline loops: CDR1 LNHDA, CDR2 SQIVND (reference sequence). The V gene lost 4 bases and the J gene lost 1 base, with 7 bases spanning the gap.

The chain employs TRBV19 and TRBJ2-2; a possible D gene is TRBD1 (5 bases). Sequencing was done on a sample of memory CD4+ T cells from blood cultured with dendritic cells. This sample's subset: CD45RO+ memory T cells. The source is a human donor in good health. The CDR3 region has the DNA TGTGCCAGTAGTAACCAGGGGAACACCGGGGAGCTGTTTTTT. It yields the protein CASSNQGNTGELFF. Full variable domain (rest looked up from reference TRBV19 and TRBJ2-2): DGGITQSPKYLFRKEGQNVTLSCEQNLNHDAMYWYRQDPGQGLRLIYYSQIVNDFQKGDIAEGYSVSREKKESFPLTVTSAQKNPTAFYLCASSNQGNTGELFFGEGSRLTVL.